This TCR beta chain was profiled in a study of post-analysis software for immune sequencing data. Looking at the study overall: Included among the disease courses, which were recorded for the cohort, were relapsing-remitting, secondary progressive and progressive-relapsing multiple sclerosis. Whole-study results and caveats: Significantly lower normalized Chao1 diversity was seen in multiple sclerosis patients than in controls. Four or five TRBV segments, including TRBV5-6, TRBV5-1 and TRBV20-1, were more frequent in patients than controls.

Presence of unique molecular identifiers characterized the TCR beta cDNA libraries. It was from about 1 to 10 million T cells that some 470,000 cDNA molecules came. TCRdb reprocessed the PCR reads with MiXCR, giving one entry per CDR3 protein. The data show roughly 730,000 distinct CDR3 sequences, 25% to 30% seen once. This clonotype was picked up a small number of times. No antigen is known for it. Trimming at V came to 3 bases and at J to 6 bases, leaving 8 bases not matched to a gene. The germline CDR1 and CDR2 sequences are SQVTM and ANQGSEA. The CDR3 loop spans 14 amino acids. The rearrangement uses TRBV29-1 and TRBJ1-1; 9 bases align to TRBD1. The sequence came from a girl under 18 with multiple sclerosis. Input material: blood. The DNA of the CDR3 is TGCAGCGTTGAGGTGACGGGACAGGGTGCTGAAGCTTTCTTT. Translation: CSVEVTGQGAEAFF.